A selection of T cell receptor beta chains follows, all from one sample in a study of blood T cell repertoires in COVID-19. TCRdb's table, derived via immunoSEQ multiplex PCR, lists solely in-frame clones and lacks some. The sample includes about 300,000 clones, roughly 85% seen only once; the top ten take 2.2%. The sequenced material came from PBMCs or T cells enriched from blood (not recorded which). The receptors derive from a man aged 30-40 years who had recovered from COVID-19. The CDR3 runs from the conserved cysteine through the conserved F or W. The D gene is left open where the match is weak. The listing skips clone size in some rows; elsewhere it reads once, few, many or a size class.

d_call: NA
clone_size: few
v_call: TRBV7-2
j_call: TRBJ2-4
cdr3_aa: CASSQWGDPSKNIQYF
cdr3_nt: TGTGCCAGCAGCCAATGGGGGGACCCATCCAAAAACATTCAGTACTTC

d_call: NA
clone_size: NA
v_call: TRBV3-1/TRBV3-2
j_call: TRBJ1-6
cdr3_aa: CASSPGGTNNSPLHF
cdr3_nt: TGTGCCAGCAGCCCCGGAGGGACGAATAATTCACCCCTCCACTTT

d_call: NA
clone_size: NA
v_call: TRBV14
j_call: TRBJ1-1
cdr3_aa: CASSTTRNTEAFF
cdr3_nt: TGTGCCAGCAGCACAACCCGGAACACTGAAGCTTTCTTT

d_call: NA
clone_size: NA
v_call: TRBV27
j_call: TRBJ1-4
cdr3_aa: CASSLRVNEKLFF
cdr3_nt: TGTGCCAGCAGTTTACGGGTTAATGAAAAACTGTTTTTT

d_call: TRBD2
clone_size: NA
v_call: TRBV29-1
j_call: TRBJ2-3
cdr3_aa: CSVGLAGTTDTQYF
cdr3_nt: TGCAGCGTTGGGCTAGCGGGGACCACAGATACGCAGTATTTT

d_call: TRBD2
clone_size: NA
v_call: TRBV5-1
j_call: TRBJ2-5
cdr3_aa: CASSWGRNSGGAVGETQYF
cdr3_nt: TGCGCCAGCAGCTGGGGACGGAATAGCGGGGGGGCCGTCGGAGAGACCCAGTACTTC

d_call: TRBD1
clone_size: NA
v_call: TRBV9
j_call: TRBJ2-3
cdr3_aa: CASSVSGTGVDTQYF
cdr3_nt: TGTGCCAGCAGCGTTTCCGGGACAGGGGTAGATACGCAGTATTTT

d_call: NA
clone_size: NA
v_call: TRBV15
j_call: TRBJ2-5
cdr3_aa: CATSRDSWSGRETQYF
cdr3_nt: TGTGCCACCAGCAGAGATTCCTGGTCAGGGAGGGAGACCCAGTACTTC

d_call: NA
clone_size: NA
v_call: TRBV7-3
j_call: TRBJ2-1
cdr3_aa: CASSSTAGVSDEQFF
cdr3_nt: TGTGCCAGCAGTTCAACGGCAGGGGTTAGCGATGAGCAGTTCTTC

d_call: NA
clone_size: once
v_call: TRBV24-1
j_call: TRBJ2-1
cdr3_aa: CATSDYSKQFF
cdr3_nt: TGTGCCACCAGTGATTACTCTAAGCAGTTCTTC

d_call: NA
clone_size: NA
v_call: TRBV2
j_call: TRBJ1-1
cdr3_aa: CASTVDGRRGEAFF
cdr3_nt: TGTGCCAGCACCGTGGATGGCAGACGTGGGGAGGCTTTCTTT

d_call: TRBD1
clone_size: NA
v_call: TRBV7-2
j_call: TRBJ1-6
cdr3_aa: CASSEGQGLNSPLHF
cdr3_nt: TGTGCCAGCAGCGAGGGACAGGGATTGAATTCACCCCTCCACTTT

d_call: TRBD1
clone_size: NA
v_call: TRBV6-8
j_call: TRBJ1-5
cdr3_aa: CAFDRDGNQPQHF
cdr3_nt: TGTGCCTTCGACAGGGATGGCAATCAGCCCCAGCATTTT

d_call: TRBD1
clone_size: many
v_call: TRBV3-1/TRBV3-2
j_call: TRBJ2-1
cdr3_aa: CASSQDFGQATYNEQFF
cdr3_nt: TGTGCCAGCAGCCAAGATTTCGGACAGGCAACCTACAATGAGCAGTTCTTC

d_call: NA
clone_size: NA
v_call: TRBV5-4
j_call: TRBJ1-1
cdr3_aa: CASSPNPKDILNTEAFF
cdr3_nt: TGTGCCAGCAGCCCTAATCCGAAGGACATACTGAACACTGAAGCTTTCTTT

d_call: TRBD2
clone_size: once
v_call: TRBV6-5
j_call: TRBJ2-3
cdr3_aa: CASWSGGAADTQYF
cdr3_nt: TGTGCCAGCTGGAGCGGGGGGGCGGCAGATACGCAGTATTTT

d_call: NA
clone_size: few
v_call: TRBV24-1
j_call: TRBJ2-1
cdr3_aa: CATGQGYNEQFF
cdr3_nt: TGTGCCACCGGCCAGGGGTACAATGAGCAGTTCTTC

d_call: NA
clone_size: NA
v_call: TRBV5-4
j_call: TRBJ2-6
cdr3_aa: CASSSTVSGANVLTF
cdr3_nt: TGTGCCAGCAGCTCGACAGTTTCCGGGGCCAACGTCCTGACTTTC

d_call: NA
clone_size: NA
v_call: TRBV3-1/TRBV3-2
j_call: TRBJ2-7
cdr3_aa: CASSQSTGSSYEQYF
cdr3_nt: TGTGCCAGCAGCCAGTCTACAGGGTCATCCTACGAGCAGTACTTC

d_call: NA
clone_size: few
v_call: TRBV19
j_call: TRBJ1-2
cdr3_aa: CASSIGGNYGYTF
cdr3_nt: TGTGCCAGTAGTATCGGCGGGAACTATGGCTACACCTTC

d_call: NA
clone_size: NA
v_call: TRBV5-1
j_call: TRBJ2-2
cdr3_aa: CASSLDAGNTGELFF
cdr3_nt: TGCGCCAGCAGCTTGGATGCGGGAAACACCGGGGAGCTGTTTTTT

d_call: TRBD2
clone_size: once
v_call: TRBV4-2
j_call: TRBJ2-5
cdr3_aa: CASSQDGLAGVGGETQYF
cdr3_nt: TGTGCCAGCAGCCAAGATGGGCTAGCGGGGGTGGGTGGGGAGACCCAGTACTTC

d_call: NA
clone_size: NA
v_call: TRBV18
j_call: TRBJ1-1
cdr3_aa: CASSRTGTTEAFF
cdr3_nt: TGTGCCAGCTCGCGGACGGGGACTACTGAAGCTTTCTTT

d_call: NA
clone_size: NA
v_call: TRBV7-3
j_call: TRBJ2-7
cdr3_aa: CASSSRGDEQYF
cdr3_nt: TGTGCCAGCAGCTCAAGGGGTGACGAGCAGTACTTC

d_call: NA
clone_size: NA
v_call: TRBV7-8
j_call: TRBJ1-5
cdr3_aa: CASSARQVKDQPQHF
cdr3_nt: TGTGCCAGCAGCGCACGACAGGTTAAGGATCAGCCCCAGCATTTT

d_call: TRBD1
clone_size: NA
v_call: TRBV7-2
j_call: TRBJ1-6
cdr3_aa: CASSDLPGQRSYNSPLHF
cdr3_nt: TGTGCCAGCAGCGACCTTCCGGGACAGCGAAGCTATAATTCACCCCTCCACTTT

d_call: NA
clone_size: NA
v_call: TRBV10-3
j_call: TRBJ1-1
cdr3_aa: CAISVAGEGTEAFF
cdr3_nt: TGTGCCATCAGTGTGGCAGGGGAGGGCACTGAAGCTTTCTTT

d_call: NA
clone_size: NA
v_call: TRBV25-1
j_call: TRBJ2-5
cdr3_aa: CASSEETGGVETQYF
cdr3_nt: TGTGCCAGCAGTGAGGAGACAGGAGGTGTGGAGACCCAGTACTTC

d_call: NA
clone_size: NA
v_call: TRBV27
j_call: TRBJ2-4
cdr3_aa: CASSLDRNIQYF
cdr3_nt: TGTGCCAGCAGTTTAGATAGAAACATTCAGTACTTC

d_call: TRBD1
clone_size: NA
v_call: TRBV27
j_call: TRBJ1-2
cdr3_aa: CASSFTHSLLQGARGYTF
cdr3_nt: TGTGCCAGCAGTTTTACCCACTCCTTATTACAGGGGGCGCGGGGCTACACCTTC

d_call: NA
clone_size: NA
v_call: TRBV30
j_call: TRBJ1-3
cdr3_aa: CAWRGDTSSGNTIYF
cdr3_nt: TGTGCCTGGAGGGGGGACACCAGCTCTGGAAACACCATATATTTT

d_call: TRBD2
clone_size: NA
v_call: TRBV5-4
j_call: TRBJ2-3
cdr3_aa: CASSLPSGGGTSTDTQYF
cdr3_nt: TGTGCCAGCAGCTTGCCTAGCGGGGGGGGAACTAGCACAGATACGCAGTATTTT

d_call: NA
clone_size: once
v_call: TRBV5-4
j_call: TRBJ2-7
cdr3_aa: CASSESDMGYEQYF
cdr3_nt: TGTGCCAGCTCTGAATCCGACATGGGCTACGAGCAGTACTTC

d_call: TRBD1
clone_size: many
v_call: TRBV10-3
j_call: TRBJ1-1
cdr3_aa: CAISRRPGTGFGTEAFF
cdr3_nt: TGTGCCATCAGTAGACGTCCCGGGACAGGTTTCGGAACTGAAGCTTTCTTT

d_call: TRBD1
clone_size: NA
v_call: TRBV5-1
j_call: TRBJ1-2
cdr3_aa: CASSSYSGTGGGYTF
cdr3_nt: TGCGCCAGCAGCTCCTATTCCGGGACAGGGGGCGGCTACACCTTC

d_call: NA
clone_size: NA
v_call: TRBV4-3
j_call: TRBJ1-2
cdr3_aa: CASSQDPQGDGGYTF
cdr3_nt: TGCGCCAGCAGCCAAGATCCACAGGGAGATGGCGGCTACACCTTC

d_call: NA
clone_size: NA
v_call: TRBV9
j_call: TRBJ1-6
cdr3_aa: CASSLGQRPSSYNSPLHF
cdr3_nt: TGTGCCAGCAGCCTCGGACAGCGGCCAAGCTCCTATAATTCACCCCTCCACTTT

d_call: TRBD2
clone_size: few
v_call: TRBV4-2
j_call: TRBJ2-7
cdr3_aa: CASSRLSPYRLAGGSTISYEQYF
cdr3_nt: TGTGCCAGCAGCCGATTATCCCCATATAGGCTAGCGGGGGGCTCTACAATATCCTACGAGCAGTACTTC

d_call: NA
clone_size: NA
v_call: TRBV19
j_call: TRBJ1-2
cdr3_aa: CASSIDNVRARRYTF
cdr3_nt: TGTGCCAGTAGTATAGATAACGTGAGGGCTCGGCGCTACACCTTC

d_call: TRBD1
clone_size: once
v_call: TRBV5-6
j_call: TRBJ1-2
cdr3_aa: CASSETGGGYGYTF
cdr3_nt: TGTGCCAGCAGCGAGACAGGGGGAGGGTATGGCTACACCTTC

d_call: TRBD2
clone_size: NA
v_call: TRBV5-6
j_call: TRBJ2-3
cdr3_aa: CASSLDGLALSTDTQYF
cdr3_nt: TGTGCCAGCAGCTTGGATGGACTAGCCCTGAGCACAGATACGCAGTATTTT

d_call: TRBD1
clone_size: NA
v_call: TRBV27
j_call: TRBJ2-1
cdr3_aa: CASSLGRGRMEQFF
cdr3_nt: TGTGCCAGCAGTTTGGGCAGGGGGCGAATGGAGCAGTTCTTC

d_call: NA
clone_size: NA
v_call: TRBV4-3
j_call: TRBJ2-1
cdr3_aa: CASSPGAQGYNEQFF
cdr3_nt: TGCGCCAGCAGCCCCGGTGCACAGGGCTACAATGAGCAGTTCTTC

d_call: TRBD1
clone_size: NA
v_call: TRBV6-6
j_call: TRBJ1-4
cdr3_aa: CASRPTGTGETLFF
cdr3_nt: TGTGCCAGCAGGCCGACCGGGACAGGGGAGACGCTGTTTTTT

d_call: TRBD1
clone_size: NA
v_call: TRBV11-1
j_call: TRBJ2-3
cdr3_aa: CASSQDRVTDTQYF
cdr3_nt: TGTGCCAGCAGCCAGGACAGGGTCACAGATACGCAGTATTTT

d_call: TRBD2
clone_size: NA
v_call: TRBV3-1/TRBV3-2
j_call: TRBJ2-1
cdr3_aa: CASSEFRRTTPGLAKDEQFF
cdr3_nt: TGTGCCAGCAGCGAATTCCGGCGGACTACTCCGGGACTAGCCAAGGATGAGCAGTTCTTC

d_call: TRBD2
clone_size: once
v_call: TRBV7-9
j_call: TRBJ2-1
cdr3_aa: CASSFLASGAYEQFF
cdr3_nt: TGTGCCAGCAGCTTCCTAGCTAGCGGGGCCTATGAGCAGTTCTTC

d_call: NA
clone_size: NA
v_call: TRBV15
j_call: TRBJ2-1
cdr3_aa: CATSRDRGPDREQFF
cdr3_nt: TGTGCCACCAGCAGAGATAGAGGACCCGACAGGGAGCAGTTCTTC

d_call: TRBD2
clone_size: once
v_call: TRBV5-6
j_call: TRBJ2-1
cdr3_aa: CASSPIAASGEQFF
cdr3_nt: TGTGCCAGCAGCCCAATTGCGGCTAGCGGTGAGCAGTTCTTC

d_call: NA
clone_size: NA
v_call: TRBV9
j_call: TRBJ2-7
cdr3_aa: CASSPRLGSSYEQYF
cdr3_nt: TGTGCCAGCAGCCCGAGGTTGGGGAGCTCCTACGAGCAGTACTTC

d_call: TRBD2
clone_size: NA
v_call: TRBV19
j_call: TRBJ2-5
cdr3_aa: CASSIGRAGGWETQYF
cdr3_nt: TGTGCCAGTAGTATAGGAAGAGCGGGGGGCTGGGAGACCCAGTACTTC

d_call: NA
clone_size: NA
v_call: TRBV7-8
j_call: TRBJ2-7
cdr3_aa: CASSLDPPGQRYEQYF
cdr3_nt: TGTGCCAGCAGCTTAGATCCACCAGGACAGAGGTACGAGCAGTACTTC